This T cell receptor beta chain was recorded in a study of OX40 agonist ivuxolimab in advanced cancers. The protocol was immunoSEQ multiplex PCR, while the TCRdb copy is restricted to in-frame clones and leaves out a portion. The table records over 55,000 clones, around 89% of them present only once. This receptor was obtained from an adult with an advanced solid tumor such as melanoma, head and neck, liver or kidney cancer. Sequencing was performed on CD4+ or CD8+ T cells sorted from blood, taken in a trial of the OX40 agonist ivuxolimab.

The CDR3 loop is CASSLTHRGNQPQHF. CDR3 nucleotide sequence: TGTGCCAGCAGCTTAACACACAGGGGCAATCAGCCCCAGCATTTT. The J gene is TRBJ1-5, the V gene TRBV7-2; maybe TRBD1 (6 bases). This CDR3 spans 15 amino acids. V lost 2 bases and J 2 bases, leaving 10 bases between the germline ends. Germline assignment: CDR1 SGHTA and CDR2 FQGNSA.